This T cell receptor (beta chain) was retrieved from a study of CD8 T cells in Susac syndrome. Random hexamers were used to reverse transcribe the RNA input (about 0.45 to 1 ug). TCRdb re-called the immunoSEQ multiplex PCR reads through MiXCR, storing one row per CDR3 protein. Of 210,000 or so distinct CDR3 sequences listed, approximately 94% are singletons. TEMRA cells were enriched by FACS, and CD4+ and CD8+ T cells were negatively isolated. The germline V and J ends were trimmed by 6 bases and 0 bases, with 12 bases remaining between them. Per the germline V gene, CDR1 is DFQATT and CDR2 is SNEGSKA (reference sequence). This CDR3 contains 15 residues.

This clonotype was obtained from a human donor with Susac syndrome. This rearrangement joins TRBV20-1 to TRBJ1-6; no firm D call. Sequenced material: CD4+ T cells from PBMCs. CDR3 nucleotides: TGCAGTGCCAAGGGCGGGAGCTCCTATAATTCACCCCTCCACTTT. Its protein is CSAKGGSSYNSPLHF.